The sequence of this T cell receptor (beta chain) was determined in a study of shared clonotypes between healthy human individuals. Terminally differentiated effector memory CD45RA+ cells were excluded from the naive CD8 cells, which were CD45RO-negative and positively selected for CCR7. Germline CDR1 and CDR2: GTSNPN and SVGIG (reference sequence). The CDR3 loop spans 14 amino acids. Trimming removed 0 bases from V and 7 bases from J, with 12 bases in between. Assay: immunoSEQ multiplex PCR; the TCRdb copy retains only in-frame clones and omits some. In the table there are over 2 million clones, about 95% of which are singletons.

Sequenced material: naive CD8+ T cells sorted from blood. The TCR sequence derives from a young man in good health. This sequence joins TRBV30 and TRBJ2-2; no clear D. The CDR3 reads CAWSVTGLGGELFF. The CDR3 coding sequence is TGTGCCTGGAGTGTAACCGGGCTAGGCGGGGAGCTGTTTTTT.